The rows below give T cell receptor beta chains drawn from one sample of a study of CD8 T cells in ankylosing spondylitis. TCRdb re-called the 5' RACE reads with MiXCR, one entry per CDR3 protein. The data show 200,000 to 250,000 distinct CDR3 sequences, 6% to 8% seen once. What was sequenced was blood, either unsorted or a sorted T cell fraction (not recorded which). The receptors come from a male donor with ankylosing spondylitis. CDR3s include the opening cysteine and the closing phenylalanine or tryptophan. Fields, in order: V gene, clone size, D gene, J gene, CDR3 DNA, CDR3 protein. A D gene is named only where the DNA matches it firmly. Clone size is stated in some rows and not others, as once, few, many or a class when expanded.

TRBV9	many	TRBD1	TRBJ2-1	TGTGCCAGCAGCTTCCCGGAAGGGACAGGTCTCAATGAGCAGTTCTTC	CASSFPEGTGLNEQFF
TRBV27	few	NA	TRBJ2-7	TGTGCCAGCAGTTCCGGACAAGGGTACTTCTCCTACGAGCAGTACTTC	CASSSGQGYFSYEQYF
TRBV29-1	few	NA	TRBJ2-7	TGCAGCGTTGAAGTGGGGGCCCCCTACGAGCAGTACTTC	CSVEVGAPYEQYF
TRBV13	few	TRBD2	TRBJ2-7	TGTGCCAGCAGCTCTCTAGCGGTCTCCTACGAGCAGTACTTC	CASSSLAVSYEQYF
TRBV6-5	few	NA	TRBJ2-7	TGTGCCAGCAGTTACTGGCAGGGCTACGAGCAGTACTTC	CASSYWQGYEQYF
TRBV10-1	few	NA	TRBJ2-7	TGCGCCAGCAGTGAGTCCGGCAGGGCCGTTTACGAGCAGTACTTC	CASSESGRAVYEQYF
TRBV13	many	NA	TRBJ2-7	TGTGCCAGCAGCCCCCGGGGGGCTAGTGTCGACGAGCAGTACTTC	CASSPRGASVDEQYF
TRBV9	NA	NA	TRBJ2-5	TGTGCCAGCAGCGTAGTGGCCAACCAAGAGACCCAGTACTTC	CASSVVANQETQYF
TRBV11-2	many	NA	TRBJ1-6	TGTGCCAGCAGCTTAGTGGTCGGGGCTAATTCACCCCTCCACTTT	CASSLVVGANSPLHF
TRBV4-2	many	TRBD2	TRBJ2-1	TGTGCCAGCAGCCGTAAACTAGGGACTAGCGGGAGGGAGTCCTACAATGAGCAGTTCTTC	CASSRKLGTSGRESYNEQFF
TRBV6-2/TRBV6-3	NA	NA	TRBJ1-1	TGTGCCAGCAGTTACGGACGACATGCTGAAGCTTTCTTT	CASSYGRHAEAFF
TRBV6-1	NA	NA	TRBJ2-7	TGTGCCAGCAGTGAAGCGCTTCGTGGGGGGTTAACCTACGAGCAGTACTTC	CASSEALRGGLTYEQYF
TRBV2	many	TRBD1	TRBJ2-7	TGTGCCAGCAGTGATCCGACAGGGGCTAAGACTTACGAGCAGTACTTC	CASSDPTGAKTYEQYF
TRBV28	many	TRBD1	TRBJ2-5	TGTGCCAGCAGTACGGACAGGGGGTGGCAAGAGACCCAGTACTTC	CASSTDRGWQETQYF
TRBV27	many	NA	TRBJ2-7	TGTGCCAGCAGTTCGGCGGGATTATCCTACGAGCAGTACTTC	CASSSAGLSYEQYF
TRBV4-3	NA	NA	TRBJ2-3	TGCGCCAGCAGCCAAGATGAGAGCGGATTCACAGATACGCAGTATTTT	CASSQDESGFTDTQYF
TRBV24-1	many	NA	TRBJ1-2	TGTGCCACCAGTGAGGGCAGGGCAAATGGCTACACCTTC	CATSEGRANGYTF
TRBV6-1	many	TRBD1	TRBJ1-6	TGTGCCAGCAGCGATTTCCCAGACAGGGGTAATTCACCCCTCCACTTT	CASSDFPDRGNSPLHF
TRBV9	many	NA	TRBJ2-2	TGTGCCAGCAGCCTAGGGGCCTTTGCCACCGGGGAGCTGTTTTTT	CASSLGAFATGELFF
TRBV20-1	few	TRBD1	TRBJ1-3	TGCAGTGCTAAGACAGGGAGGGGCTATAGTAACACCATATATTTT	CSAKTGRGYSNTIYF
TRBV6-1	many	NA	TRBJ2-3	TGTGCCAGCAGTGCTGGGACCTTTAAAACAGATACGCAGTATTTT	CASSAGTFKTDTQYF
TRBV7-2	many	NA	TRBJ1-2	TGTGCCAGCAGAAACATCCTTAACTATGGCTACACCTTC	CASRNILNYGYTF
TRBV4-3	few	NA	TRBJ2-2	TGCGCCAGCAGCTACAATCCGAACACCGGGGAGCTGTTTTTT	CASSYNPNTGELFF
TRBV24-1	many	NA	TRBJ2-1	TGTGCCACCAGGGCCGAGGGGGGAGGGTACAATGAGCAGTTCTTC	CATRAEGGGYNEQFF
TRBV23-1	NA	NA	TRBJ1-6	TGTGCCAGCAGTCCTACAGGGAACTCCTATAATTCACCCCTCCACTTT	CASSPTGNSYNSPLHF
TRBV19	few	NA	TRBJ1-1	TGTGCCAGTAGTATGCGGAGGATAAACCCAGCTTTCTTT	CASSMRRINPAFF
TRBV25-1	many	NA	TRBJ2-7	TGTGCCAGCAGTGATCGAGGGCTCGAGCAGTACTTC	CASSDRGLEQYF
TRBV6-2/TRBV6-3	many	NA	TRBJ2-7	TGTGCCAGCAGTTACTACACCTCCTACGAGCAGTACTTC	CASSYYTSYEQYF
TRBV13	few	NA	TRBJ2-3	TGTGCCAGCAGCCCGCCTCTAGGAGATACGCAGTATTTT	CASSPPLGDTQYF
TRBV28	many	NA	TRBJ1-6	TGTGCCAGCACTCTAGTCAGGGCGTCACCCCTCCACTTT	CASTLVRASPLHF
TRBV27	many	NA	TRBJ2-3	TGTGCCAGCAGTTTATCACCCGGTGGGACAGATACGCAGTATTTT	CASSLSPGGTDTQYF
TRBV12-3/TRBV12-4	many	NA	TRBJ2-7	TGTGCCAGCAGTTCCGGGAGCCACCACGAGCAGTACTTC	CASSSGSHHEQYF
TRBV2	NA	NA	TRBJ2-7	TGTGCCAGCAGTGATCCAGGAGGCCCCTACGAGCAGTACTTC	CASSDPGGPYEQYF
TRBV2	few	NA	TRBJ1-4	TGTGCCAGCAGTGAAGGGACAGCGAATGAAAAACTGTTTTTT	CASSEGTANEKLFF
TRBV4-2	many	TRBD2	TRBJ2-5	TGTGCCAGCAGCCAAGTGTTTCAGGGACTAGCGGAGGAGGCCCAGTACTTC	CASSQVFQGLAEEAQYF
TRBV11-2	NA	NA	TRBJ2-3	TGTGCCAGCAGCCTGAGGTGGGGTCCAGATACGCAGTATTTT	CASSLRWGPDTQYF
TRBV25-1	many	TRBD1	TRBJ2-5	TGTGCCAGCAGCCCAAGACTGGGACAGGGGGTCGAGACCCAGTACTTC	CASSPRLGQGVETQYF
TRBV6-2/TRBV6-3	few	NA	TRBJ2-1	TGTGCCAGCAGTTACTCCCACCCCCGGCGAACCTACAATGAGCAGTTCTTC	CASSYSHPRRTYNEQFF
TRBV29-1	few	TRBD1	TRBJ2-7	TGCAGCGTAGATGGGACAGGGAGGCCCTACGAGCAGTACTTC	CSVDGTGRPYEQYF
TRBV7-9	few	TRBD2	TRBJ2-5	TGTGCCAGCAGCGCCCCTAGCGGGGAAGAGACCCAGTACTTC	CASSAPSGEETQYF
TRBV4-3	many	NA	TRBJ1-2	TGCGCCAGCAGCCAAGATCCCCAAATGACAGTAGCATTCTATGGCTACACCTTC	CASSQDPQMTVAFYGYTF
TRBV28	many	NA	TRBJ2-2	TGTGCCAGCAGCTTGGGGGTTAACACCGGGGAGCTGTTTTTT	CASSLGVNTGELFF